Below, 24 T cell receptor beta chains from the same sample are listed, as sequenced in a study of lymphopenia after photon versus proton radiotherapy. The table came from immunoSEQ multiplex PCR; TCRdb's copy has only in-frame clones and leaves some out. The repertoire includes some 30,000 clones, approximately 90% of them detected once, and approximately 50% sits in the top ten. The sample in question was peripheral blood, obtained from a patient treated with proton-based radiotherapy. These receptors came from a woman aged 60-75 years with cholangiocarcinoma. Some clones in this sample may be carry-over from other donors' samples.

The chain uses TRBV18 and TRBJ2-5, with D possibly being TRBD1 or TRBD2 (5 bases each). Germline loops: CDR1 KGHSH, CDR2 LQKENI. The CDR3 runs to 19 residues. V was shortened by 4 bases and J by 5 bases, with 29 bases between the two germline ends. CDR3 DNA: TGTGCCAGCTCACGGAGCAGCCCCGGGACGAGACTCCCGGGGGAGACCCAGTACTTC. Translation: CASSRSSPGTRLPGETQYF.

The chain has TRBV5-1 and TRBJ1-1; the D gene is possibly TRBD1 (6 bases). The V end lost 2 bases, the J end lost 6 bases, and 14 bases lay between the germline ends. The germline CDR1 and CDR2 sequences are SGHRS and YFSETQ. The CDR3 covers 14 residues. The CDR3 DNA reads as TGCGCCAGCAGCTTCAGGGGTCTGGAGGCTGAAGCTTTCTTT. Translation: CASSFRGLEAEAFF.

This clone was counted ten times or more. V is TRBV6-4 and J is TRBJ2-3; 9 bases match TRBD2. The germline gives CDR1 MRHNA, CDR2 SNTAGT. This CDR3 contains 16 residues. V gave up 0 bases and J gave up 2 bases; unmatched junction bases: 3. CDR3 nucleotides: TGTGCCAGCAGTGACTCAGCTAGCGGGGCCACAGATACGCAGTATTTT. Protein product: CASSDSASGATDTQYF.

The chain combines TRBV6-6 with TRBJ1-5; D remains ambiguous. Trimming removed 11 bases at V and 1 base at J, with 9 bases between. The CDR3 is 12 residues long. Per germline, CDR1 MNHNY and CDR2 SVGAGI (reference sequence). CDR3 nucleotide sequence: TGTGCCGGCCAGACGAGCAATCAGCCCCAGCATTTT. Translating it yields CAGQTSNQPQHF.

V and J are TRBV27 and TRBJ2-7; either TRBD1 or TRBD2 may fit D (5 bases each). Germline V CDR1 and CDR2: MNHEY, SMNVEV (reference sequence). Trimming pared 9 bases from V and 6 bases from J, leaving 21 bases between. The CDR3 is 14 amino acids. The CDR3 reads CASRRHRSTPEQYF. Written as DNA, the CDR3 is TGTGCCAGTAGGAGGCACAGGTCCACGCCCGAGCAGTACTTC.

The rearrangement joins TRBV18 to TRBJ2-5; 7 bases align to TRBD2. V gave up 6 bases and J gave up 1 base; unmatched junction bases: 5. The CDR3 runs 14 residues. The V gene's germline CDR1 is KGHSH and CDR2 LQKENI. The CDR3 region has the DNA TGTGCCAGCTCCCCCGGACTAGGCCAAGAGACCCAGTACTTC. Translation gives CASSPGLGQETQYF.

The CDR3 bases are TGTGCCAGCAGCTCGGACAGGGGTTCGTACGAGCAGTACTTC. Translation gives CASSSDRGSYEQYF. The V call is TRBV7-8, the J call TRBJ2-7; 9 bases match TRBD1. Germline V gene sequence: CDR1 SGHVS, CDR2 FQNEAQ. There are 14 residues in the CDR3. The ends lost 4 bases at V and 4 bases at J; junction bases unmatched: 5.

This rearrangement joins TRBV27 to TRBJ2-3; maybe TRBD2 (5 bases). This CDR3 is 17 amino acids long. V lost 5 bases and J lost 2, with 20 bases in between. Per the germline V gene, CDR1 is MNHEY and CDR2 is SMNVEV (reference sequence). The CDR3 coding sequence is TGTGCCAGCAGTCAGCGGACGCCATTCGAGTTCACAGATACGCAGTATTTT. It specifies CASSQRTPFEFTDTQYF.

This chain uses TRBV18 with TRBJ1-1; a possible D gene is TRBD1 (6 bases). CDR3 length equals 14 residues. The germline V gene has CDR1 KGHSH and CDR2 LQKENI. Deletions cut 1 base from V and 1 base from J, with 7 bases between. The CDR3 nucleotides are TGTGCCAGCTCACCACAAGGGGGGAACACTGAAGCTTTCTTT. Amino acid sequence: CASSPQGGNTEAFF.

This rearrangement joins TRBV21-1 to TRBJ2-7; the D call of TRBD2 is as the table states it, not checked on the DNA. TRBV21-1 is a pseudogene. The CDR3 extends over 17 amino acids. CDR3 region: CASSNLIGEIGSDEQYF. The CDR3 DNA reads as TGTGCCAGCAGCAATCTTATCGGGGAGATCGGGTCTGACGAGCAGTACTTC.

The chain joins TRBV5-1 to TRBJ1-2; no clear D. V lost 0 bases and J 6 bases, leaving 18 bases between the germline ends. Looked up from germline, CDR1 is SGHRS and CDR2 is YFSETQ. The CDR3 extends over 16 amino acids. DNA for the CDR3: TGCGCCAGCAGCTTGGAGGCGGTGTTGGTGGGCAATGGCTACACCTTC. This encodes CASSLEAVLVGNGYTF.

This chain joins TRBV18 and TRBJ1-4; 9 bases agree with TRBD1. The CDR3 is 15 amino acids. Germline lookup yields CDR1 KGHSH and CDR2 LQKENI. V was clipped by 2 bases and J by 5 bases; unmatched bases: 3. The DNA for the CDR3 is TGTGCCAGCTCACCAACGACAGGGGGGAATGAAAAACTGTTTTTT. The encoded protein is CASSPTTGGNEKLFF.

This chain joins TRBV11-2 and TRBJ2-5, with 12 bases lining up with TRBD2. Trimming took 4 bases from V and 3 from J; bases not matched to a gene: 9. The CDR3 extends over 17 amino acids. Germline CDR1 is SGHAT and CDR2 is FQNNGV. CDR3 sequence: CASSSPHTSGRKETQYF. The CDR3 DNA is TGTGCCAGCAGCTCGCCGCATACTAGCGGGAGGAAAGAGACCCAGTACTTC.

The V gene is TRBV27, the J gene TRBJ2-7; D might be TRBD1 (6 bases). The CDR3 runs to 15 residues. Trimming took off 0 bases at V and 3 bases at J, with 12 bases between the two ends. CDR1 and CDR2 from the germline V gene are MNHEY and SMNVEV (reference sequence). CDR3 nucleotide sequence: TGTGCCAGCAGTTTATCGGGCAGGGGTTTCTACGAGCAGTACTTC. It encodes CASSLSGRGFYEQYF.

The rearrangement uses TRBV7-9 and TRBJ1-1; 8 bases are shared with TRBD1. The germline CDR1 and CDR2 sequences are SEHNR and FQNEAQ (reference sequence). This CDR3 spans 13 amino acids. Trimming cost V 3 bases and J 5 bases; bases outside gene matches: 2. CDR3 sequence: CASSFWTGTEAFF. CDR3 in DNA: TGTGCCAGCAGCTTTTGGACAGGGACTGAAGCTTTCTTT.

The V gene is TRBV30, the J gene TRBJ2-5; no firm D call. This CDR3 has 13 residues. V lost 2 bases, J lost 3 bases, and 10 bases lay in between. CDR1 is GTSNPN and CDR2 is SVGIG in the germline V gene (reference sequence). The CDR3 is CAWSLGSEETQYF. CDR3 nucleotide sequence: TGTGCCTGGAGTTTGGGAAGTGAAGAGACCCAGTACTTC.

The rearrangement links TRBV27 to TRBJ2-7, with 10 bases matching TRBD2. Per the germline V gene, CDR1 is MNHEY and CDR2 is SMNVEV (reference sequence). V dropped 5 bases and J dropped 7; count of bases not matched to a gene: 11. The CDR3 runs to 15 residues. CDR3 nucleotide sequence: TGTGCCAGCAGTGGGCTAGCGGGAGAGGTAGGGGAGCAGTACTTC. Translation gives CASSGLAGEVGEQYF.

This clone has just one count. The chain employs TRBV7-8 and TRBJ1-2; perhaps TRBD1 as D (5 bases). CDR1 is SGHVS and CDR2 is FQNEAQ in the germline V gene. The CDR3 runs 15 residues. Deletions cut 4 bases from V and 4 bases from J, with 16 bases between. In nucleotides, the CDR3 is TGTGCCAGCAGCTCGACCAGGGCGGGTGGCTATGGCTACACCTTC. Its protein is CASSSTRAGGYGYTF.

This sequence joins TRBV27 and TRBJ2-6, with D hard to call. V lost 4 bases and J 9 bases, leaving 16 bases between the germline ends. Looked up from germline, CDR1 is MNHEY and CDR2 is SMNVEV (reference sequence). The CDR3 length is 15 residues. The CDR3 nucleotides are TGTGCCAGCAGTTCCAACATACAAGGTCTCAACGTCCTGACTTTC. This translates into CASSSNIQGLNVLTF.

The chain uses TRBV7-2 and TRBJ1-1; no clear D. The CDR3 has 12 residues. V was pared by 5 bases and J by 8 bases, with 12 bases between. Looked up from germline, CDR1 is SGHTA and CDR2 is FQGNSA. The CDR3 DNA follows: TGTGCCAGCAGCCGGTTCGGCGTAGAAGCTTTCTTT. Amino acid sequence: CASSRFGVEAFF. Complete variable domain (other parts from reference TRBV7-2 and TRBJ1-1): GAGVSQSPSNKVTEKGKDVELRCDPISGHTALYWYRQSLGQGLEFLIYFQGNSAPDKSGLPSDRFSAERTGGSVSTLTIQRTQQEDSAVYLCASSRFGVEAFFGQGTRLTVV.

The table lists this clone with a count of one. V usage is TRBV18 and J usage is TRBJ2-2, with TRBD1 matching 10 bases. CDR1 is KGHSH, CDR2 LQKENI, per germline. This CDR3 contains 15 residues. V lost 3 bases, J lost 9 bases, and 7 bases stayed unmatched. CDR3 loop: CASSPGQGISRELFF. The CDR3 DNA is TGTGCCAGCTCACCGGGACAGGGGATTTCGCGGGAGCTGTTTTTT.

This rearrangement joins TRBV11-2 to TRBJ1-1; D unclear. Trimming took 1 base from V and 0 from J, leaving 6 bases between them. The CDR3 is 14 residues long. CDR1 is SGHAT, CDR2 FQNNGV, per germline. The CDR3 nucleotides read TGTGCCAGCAGCTTAGTCCCGCTGAACACTGAAGCTTTCTTT. Its translation is CASSLVPLNTEAFF.

This CDR3 is CASSPDGAANQPQHF. The CDR3 nucleotides are TGTGCCAGCTCACCGGACGGGGCCGCGAATCAGCCCCAGCATTTT. The rearrangement links TRBV18 to TRBJ1-5; D is possibly TRBD1 (5 bases). CDR1 and CDR2 (germline): KGHSH, LQKENI. Deletions cut 3 bases from V and 4 bases from J, with 13 bases between. The CDR3 length is 15 residues. The whole variable domain, remainder taken from reference TRBV18 and TRBJ1-5, is NAGVMQNPRHLVRRRGQEARLRCSPMKGHSHVYWYRQLPEEGLKFMVYLQKENIIDESGMPKERFSAEFPKEGPSILRIQQVVRGDSAAYFCASSPDGAANQPQHFGDGTRLSIL.

The J gene is TRBJ2-7, the V gene TRBV4-1, with 8 bases fitting TRBD1. After removal of 3 bases from V and 7 bases from J, the junction contained 11 bases not matched to a gene. The length of the CDR3 is 15 residues. Germline loops: CDR1 MGHRA, CDR2 YSYEKL. The CDR3 region is CASSHSSGGSREQYF. CDR3 nucleotide sequence: TGCGCCAGCAGCCACTCCTCAGGGGGCTCTCGAGAGCAGTACTTC.